These T cell receptor beta chains were read from a single sample in a study of blood T cell repertoires in COVID-19. TCRdb's table, derived via immunoSEQ multiplex PCR, lists solely in-frame clones and lacks some. Among about 330,000 clones listed, 80% to 90% were seen once. The sample taken for sequencing was PBMCs or T cells enriched from blood (not recorded which). All receptors come from a woman in her twenties or thirties who had recovered from COVID-19. CDR3s include the opening cysteine and the closing phenylalanine or tryptophan. Each record gives: clone size, V gene, J gene, CDR3 protein. For some rows the clone size is stated as once, few or many, or as a class when expanded; others skip it.

clone size: .; V gene: TRBV28; J gene: TRBJ1-1; CDR3 protein: CASSLTTDMNTEAFF
clone size: .; V gene: TRBV30; J gene: TRBJ1-2; CDR3 protein: CAWSIQVNGYTF
clone size: .; V gene: TRBV19; J gene: TRBJ1-6; CDR3 protein: CASQLGARNSPLHF
clone size: once; V gene: TRBV15; J gene: TRBJ2-7; CDR3 protein: CATSRDHRELYEQYF
clone size: .; V gene: TRBV29-1; J gene: TRBJ1-1; CDR3 protein: CSVAGLLSTEAFF
clone size: .; V gene: TRBV5-6; J gene: TRBJ1-2; CDR3 protein: CASSLAGGISGRGYTF
clone size: .; V gene: TRBV10-3; J gene: TRBJ1-2; CDR3 protein: CAISRGGAGGYTF
clone size: .; V gene: TRBV11-2; J gene: TRBJ2-5; CDR3 protein: CASSLAAGEGETQYF
clone size: .; V gene: TRBV7-2; J gene: TRBJ2-7; CDR3 protein: CASSLASRGHEQYF
clone size: once; V gene: TRBV2; J gene: TRBJ1-3; CDR3 protein: CASSEGPISGNTIYF